This T cell receptor (beta chain) is drawn from a study of Ad26.COV2.S vaccination and SARS-CoV-2 variants. TCRdb keeps only in-frame clones here, not all; method: immunoSEQ multiplex PCR. The table lists 380,000 or so clones, about 88% of them singletons, with around 6.1% in the top ten. This clone was detected only once. CDR3 length equals 13 residues. Germline values: CDR1 KGHSH, CDR2 LQKENI. V lost 4 bases and J lost 6; bases outside the gene matches: 4. Treatment noted: some 20 received Ad26.COV2.S at low or high dose, single or two shots; about 5 received placebo; per-sample allocation not given. Repertoires come from day 63 after the first vaccine or placebo injection. Recruitment in Boston yielded a donor of adult age, 18-55 years.

The specimen was peripheral blood, collected in a trial of Ad26.COV2.S vaccine versus placebo. This chain uses TRBV18 with TRBJ2-7; 9 bases match TRBD1. The receptor was derived from a person between 18 and 65 years old who received the Ad26.COV2.S COVID-19 vaccine or a placebo. The DNA for the CDR3 is TGTGCCAGCTCACTGGGACAGGGCCTCGAGCAGTACTTC. Protein product: CASSLGQGLEQYF.